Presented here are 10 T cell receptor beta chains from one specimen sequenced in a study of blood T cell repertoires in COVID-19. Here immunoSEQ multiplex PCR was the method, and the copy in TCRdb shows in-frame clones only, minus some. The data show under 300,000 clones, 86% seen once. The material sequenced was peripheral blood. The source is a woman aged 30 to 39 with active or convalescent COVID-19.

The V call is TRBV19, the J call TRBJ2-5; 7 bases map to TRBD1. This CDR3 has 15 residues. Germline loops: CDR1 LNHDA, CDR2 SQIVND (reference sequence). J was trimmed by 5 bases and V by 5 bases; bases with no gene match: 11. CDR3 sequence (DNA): TGTGCCAGTAGTCGTCCCTCGACAGGGCCGGAGACCCAGTACTTC. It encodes CASSRPSTGPETQYF.

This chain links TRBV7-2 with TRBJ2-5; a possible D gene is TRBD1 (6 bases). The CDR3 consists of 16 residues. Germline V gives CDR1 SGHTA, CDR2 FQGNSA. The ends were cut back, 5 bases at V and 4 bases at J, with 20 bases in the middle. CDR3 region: CASSHRPLTGPETQYF. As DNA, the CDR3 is TGTGCCAGCAGCCACCGACCCCTTACAGGGCCAGAGACCCAGTACTTC.

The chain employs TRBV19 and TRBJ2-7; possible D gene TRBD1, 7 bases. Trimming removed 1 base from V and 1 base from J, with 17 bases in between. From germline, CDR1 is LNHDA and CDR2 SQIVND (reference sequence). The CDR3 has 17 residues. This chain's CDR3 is CASSIAGGPLGSYEQYF. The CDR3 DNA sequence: TGTGCCAGTAGTATAGCAGGGGGGCCCCTTGGGTCCTACGAGCAGTACTTC.

The CDR3 sequence is CASSPTGRGETQYF. The CDR3 region has the DNA TGTGCCAGCAGCCCCACAGGGAGGGGAGAGACCCAGTACTTC. This chain joins TRBV3-1 (or the pseudogene TRBV3-2) and TRBJ2-5; D perhaps matches TRBD2 (7 bases). CDR3 length: 14 amino acids. Germline CDR1 and CDR2: LGHDT and YNNKEL (reference sequence). V lost 4 bases to trimming and J lost 4 bases, with 13 bases between them.

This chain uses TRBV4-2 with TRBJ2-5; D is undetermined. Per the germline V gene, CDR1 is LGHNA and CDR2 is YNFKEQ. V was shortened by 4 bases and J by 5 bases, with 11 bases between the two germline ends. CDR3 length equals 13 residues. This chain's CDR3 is CASSRTVGETQYF. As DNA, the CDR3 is TGTGCCAGCAGCCGCACGGTCGGGGAGACCCAGTACTTC.

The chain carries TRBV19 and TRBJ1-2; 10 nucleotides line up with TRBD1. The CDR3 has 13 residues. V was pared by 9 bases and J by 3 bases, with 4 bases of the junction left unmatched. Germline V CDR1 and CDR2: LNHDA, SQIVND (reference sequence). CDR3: CASGTGADYGYTF. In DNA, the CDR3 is TGTGCCAGCGGGACAGGGGCGGACTATGGCTACACCTTC.

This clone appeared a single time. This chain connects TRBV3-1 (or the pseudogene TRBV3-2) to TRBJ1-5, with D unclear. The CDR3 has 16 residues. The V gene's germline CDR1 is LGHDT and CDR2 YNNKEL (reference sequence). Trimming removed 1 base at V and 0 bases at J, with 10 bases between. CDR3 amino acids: CASSQAEFSSNQPQHF. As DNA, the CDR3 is TGTGCCAGCAGCCAAGCAGAATTTTCTAGCAATCAGCCCCAGCATTTT.

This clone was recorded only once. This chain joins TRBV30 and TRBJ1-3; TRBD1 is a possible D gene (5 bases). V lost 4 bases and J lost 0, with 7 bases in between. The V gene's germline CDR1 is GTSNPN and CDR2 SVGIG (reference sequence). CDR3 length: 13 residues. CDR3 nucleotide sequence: TGTGCCTGGAACGGGGGCTCTGGAAACACCATATATTTT. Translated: CAWNGGSGNTIYF.

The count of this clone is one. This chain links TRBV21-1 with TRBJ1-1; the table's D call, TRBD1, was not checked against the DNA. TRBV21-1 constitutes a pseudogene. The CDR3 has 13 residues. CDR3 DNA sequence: TGTGCCAGCAGCGGAGGACAGGGTACTGAAGCTTTCTTT. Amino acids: CASSGGQGTEAFF.

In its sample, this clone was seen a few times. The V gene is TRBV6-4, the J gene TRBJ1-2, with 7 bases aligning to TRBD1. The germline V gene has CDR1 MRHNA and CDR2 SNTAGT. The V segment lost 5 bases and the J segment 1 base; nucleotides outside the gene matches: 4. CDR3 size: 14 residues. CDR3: CASSWDRHNYGYTF. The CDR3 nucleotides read TGTGCCAGCAGTTGGGACAGACATAACTATGGCTACACCTTC.